One sample yielded the 13 T cell receptor beta chains listed below, sequenced in a study of OX40 agonist ivuxolimab in advanced cancers. Sequencing was performed with immunoSEQ multiplex PCR; in TCRdb, only in-frame clones are kept and a portion is missing. The repertoire holds 67,000 or so clones, with approximately 89% as singletons. The sequenced sample was CD4+ or CD8+ T cells sorted from blood, obtained in a trial of the OX40 agonist ivuxolimab. The source is an adult with an advanced solid tumor such as melanoma, head and neck, liver or kidney cancer.

The rearrangement joins TRBV6-4 to TRBJ1-6; 8 bases match TRBD1. V lost 5 bases, J lost 10 bases, and 10 bases stayed unmatched. The CDR3 is 15 residues long. Germline loops: CDR1 MRHNA, CDR2 SNTAGT. The CDR3 nucleotides read TGTGCCAGCAGTAGCTATAGACAGGGGAGATCACCCCTCCACTTT. The encoded protein is CASSSYRQGRSPLHF.

CDR3 protein: CASSPRRGVNEQFF. DNA of the CDR3: TGTGCCAGCAGCCCAAGGCGGGGGGTGAATGAGCAGTTCTTC. The V call is TRBV5-4, the J call TRBJ2-1, with 8 bases aligning to TRBD2. After removal of 4 bases from V and 7 bases from J, the junction contained 7 bases not matched to a gene. Germline loops: CDR1 SGHNT, CDR2 YYREEE (reference sequence). The CDR3 is made up of 14 amino acids.

The chain is built from TRBV2 and TRBJ1-2, with a tentative D call TRBD1 (5 bases). CDR3 size: 13 residues. Germline CDR1 reads SNHLY; CDR2 reads FYNNEI. Trimming pared 3 bases from V and 2 bases from J, leaving 7 bases between. The CDR3 here is CASSDWGNYGYTF. In nucleotides, the CDR3 is TGTGCCAGCAGTGATTGGGGGAACTATGGCTACACCTTC.

The rearrangement joins TRBV6-5 to TRBJ1-2, with 10 bases fitting TRBD1. Germline V gene lookup returns CDR1 MNHEY and CDR2 SVGAGI. V shed 8 bases and J 7 bases; nucleotides not matched to a gene: 10. The CDR3 spans 14 residues. CDR3 coding DNA: TGTGCCAGCTCCCCGACAGGGGGCTCTGGTGGCTACACCTTC. Amino acid sequence: CASSPTGGSGGYTF.

This chain connects TRBV6-1 to TRBJ2-7; a possible D gene is TRBD1 (5 bases). This CDR3 comprises 15 residues. Germline V CDR1 and CDR2: MNHNS, SASEGT. V gave up 5 bases and J gave up 6 bases, with 20 bases separating them. This chain's CDR3 is CASSTLSQGLGEQYF. CDR3 DNA: TGTGCCAGCAGTACTCTGAGTCAGGGATTGGGCGAGCAGTACTTC.

The chain couples TRBV19 to TRBJ2-5; 8 bases match TRBD2. CDR1 LNHDA and CDR2 SQIVND come from the germline V gene (reference sequence). The ends lost 6 bases at V and 4 bases at J; junction bases unmatched: 7. CDR3 length: 14 residues. The CDR3: CASRPGRGGETQYF. The CDR3 bases are TGTGCCAGTAGACCCGGGAGGGGGGGAGAGACCCAGTACTTC.

This chain joins TRBV14 and TRBJ2-7; 13 nucleotides align to TRBD2. Unmatched junction bases numbered 2, after V lost 5 bases and J lost 1 base. The CDR3 spans 15 residues. CDR1 SGHDN and CDR2 FVKESK come from the germline V gene. CDR3 in amino acids: CASSWTSGGSYEQYF. Written as DNA, the CDR3 is TGTGCCAGCAGCTGGACTAGCGGGGGTTCCTACGAGCAGTACTTC.

The genes are TRBV27 and TRBJ2-3; D might be TRBD1 (6 bases). V was cut by 6 bases and J by 7 bases, with 23 bases left in between. The CDR3 covers 16 residues. Germline-derived CDR1 and CDR2 are MNHEY and SMNVEV (reference sequence). The CDR3 bases are TGTGCCAGCAGGCCCCCAGGGGCGGGTGGCCTTAATACGCAGTATTTT. It encodes CASRPPGAGGLNTQYF.

The chain carries TRBV4-2 and TRBJ1-2, with unresolved D. CDR1 and CDR2 (germline): LGHNA, YNFKEQ. This CDR3 has 13 amino acids. V shed 5 bases and J shed 4 bases, with 11 bases lying between them. The CDR3 region has the DNA TGTGCCAGCAGCTTTTTCCCCCTCTATGGCTACACCTTC. Amino acid sequence: CASSFFPLYGYTF.

The chain recombines TRBV5-4 with TRBJ2-4, with D perhaps TRBD1 (6 bases). Looked up from germline, CDR1 is SGHNT and CDR2 is YYREEE (reference sequence). CDR3 size: 16 residues. V was cut by 4 bases and J by 0 bases, with 14 bases left in between. DNA for the CDR3: TGTGCCAGCAGCCCCGGGACACCCTCAGCCAAAAACATTCAGTACTTC. It codes for CASSPGTPSAKNIQYF. Full variable domain (remainder filled in from reference TRBV5-4 and TRBJ2-4): ETGVTQSPTHLIKTRGQQVTLRCSSQSGHNTVSWYQQALGQGPQFIFQYYREEENGRGNFPPRFSGLQFPNYSSELNVNALELDDSALYLCASSPGTPSAKNIQYFGAGTRLSVL.

The chain employs TRBV6-5 and TRBJ1-1, with 10 bases aligning to TRBD1. The CDR3 has 15 residues. Unmatched junction bases numbered 5, after V lost 6 bases and J lost 1 base. Germline V gene lookup returns CDR1 MNHEY and CDR2 SVGAGI. The chain's CDR3 is CASSFRQGANTEAFF. The CDR3 coding sequence is TGTGCCAGCAGCTTTAGACAGGGGGCGAACACTGAAGCTTTCTTT.

The V gene is TRBV18, the J gene TRBJ2-1, with 7 nucleotides matching TRBD1. V lost 1 base to trimming and J lost 8 bases; unmatched junction nucleotides: 2. The germline CDR1 and CDR2 sequences are KGHSH and LQKENI. The CDR3 contains 13 residues. CDR3 residues: CASSPQGAYEQFF. CDR3 bases: TGTGCCAGCTCACCACAGGGGGCTTATGAGCAGTTCTTC.

This clone showed up just once. J is TRBJ2-5 and V is TRBV10-1; 12 nucleotides agree with TRBD2. Germline CDR1 and CDR2: WNHNN and SYGVQD (reference sequence). V trimming: 7 bases; J trimming: 5 bases; junction bases outside the gene matches: 14. The CDR3 covers 17 residues. The DNA of the CDR3 is TGCGCCAGCAAGGACCTGTGGCTAGCGGGGGGGTATGAGACCCAGTACTTC. Amino acid sequence: CASKDLWLAGGYETQYF.